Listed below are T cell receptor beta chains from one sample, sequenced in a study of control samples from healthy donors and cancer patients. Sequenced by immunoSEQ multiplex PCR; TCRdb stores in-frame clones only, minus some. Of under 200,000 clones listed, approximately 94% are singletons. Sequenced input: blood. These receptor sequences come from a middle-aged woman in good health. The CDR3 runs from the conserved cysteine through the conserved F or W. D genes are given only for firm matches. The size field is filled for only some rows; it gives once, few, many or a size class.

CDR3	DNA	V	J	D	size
CASSTARDQNEQFF	TGTGCCAGTAGTACCGCCCGGGACCAAAATGAGCAGTTCTTC	TRBV19	TRBJ2-1	-	-
CAISQNRGAAEAFF	TGTGCCATCAGTCAGAACAGGGGCGCGGCTGAAGCTTTCTTT	TRBV10-3	TRBJ1-1	TRBD1	-
CASSDGWNQETQYF	TGTGCCAGCAGTGATGGGTGGAACCAAGAGACCCAGTACTTC	TRBV6-2/TRBV6-3	TRBJ2-5	-	-
CSVEDSTGYGYGYTF	TGCAGCGTTGAAGATTCCACGGGGTATGGGTATGGCTACACCTTC	TRBV29-1	TRBJ1-2	-	-
CASSIGVAGNTIYF	TGTGCCAGTAGTATAGGAGTAGCTGGAAACACCATATATTTT	TRBV19	TRBJ1-3	-	-
CASRVPGTENSPLHF	TGTGCCAGCAGGGTTCCCGGGACAGAAAATTCACCCCTCCACTTT	TRBV5-4	TRBJ1-6	TRBD1	once
CAISDGGNTQYF	TGTGCCATCAGTGACGGGGGGAACACGCAGTATTTT	TRBV10-3	TRBJ2-3	TRBD2	once
CASSLADISGNTIYF	TGTGCCAGCAGCTTAGCGGATATCTCTGGAAACACCATATATTTT	TRBV7-2	TRBJ1-3	-	-
CASSILGPVGGSEAFF	TGTGCCAGTAGTATTCTGGGTCCGGTAGGGGGATCTGAAGCTTTCTTT	TRBV19	TRBJ1-1	-	-
CASSRGTANTEAFF	TGCGCCAGCAGCCGCGGGACGGCGAACACTGAAGCTTTCTTT	TRBV5-1	TRBJ1-1	-	-
CASSQDYRDSVNYGYTF	TGTGCCAGCAGCCAAGATTATCGGGACAGCGTTAACTATGGCTACACCTTC	TRBV3-1/TRBV3-2	TRBJ1-2	TRBD1	-
CASSRGASYEQYF	TGTGCCAGTTCCAGGGGGGCCTCCTACGAGCAGTACTTC	TRBV6-5	TRBJ2-7	-	-
CAITCTPGLAKNIQYF	TGTGCCATCACCTGTACTCCAGGGTTAGCCAAAAACATTCAGTACTTC	TRBV27	TRBJ2-4	-	-
CASSLDVSGELFF	TGTGCCAGCAGTTTAGATGTCTCCGGGGAGCTGTTTTTT	TRBV27	TRBJ2-2	-	-
CASSPKGGAEQFF	TGTGCCAGCAGCCCAAAAGGGGGCGCTGAGCAGTTCTTC	TRBV5-6	TRBJ2-1	TRBD1	-
CASSLGGGPKNTEAFF	TGTGCCAGCAGCTTAGGGGGTGGACCGAAGAACACTGAAGCTTTCTTT	TRBV7-9	TRBJ1-1	-	-
CASTQTGPQGYTF	TGTGCCAGCACCCAAACCGGGCCCCAGGGCTACACCTTC	TRBV12-3/TRBV12-4	TRBJ1-2	-	-
CASRGMGGLFNQPQHF	TGTGCCAGTAGGGGGATGGGGGGGTTGTTCAATCAGCCCCAGCATTTT	TRBV19	TRBJ1-5	-	-
CASSRETGEDTIYF	TGTGCCAGCTCAAGGGAGACAGGGGAGGACACCATATATTTT	TRBV18	TRBJ1-3	TRBD1	-
CASSGLRAPYNEQFF	TGTGCCAGCAGCGGACTCCGGGCCCCGTATAATGAGCAGTTCTTC	TRBV6-5	TRBJ2-1	-	-
CSASGEDTQYF	TGCAGTGCTTCAGGGGAAGATACGCAGTATTTT	TRBV20-1	TRBJ2-3	-	-
CASSDRGSVSYEQYF	TGTGCCAGCAGCGACAGGGGCTCCGTCTCCTACGAGCAGTACTTC	TRBV6-5	TRBJ2-7	TRBD1	-
CASSLHSGNTIYF	TGTGCCAGCAGCCTTCACTCTGGAAACACCATATATTTT	TRBV7-2	TRBJ1-3	-	-
CASSQTTIRGQPQHF	TGCGCCAGCAGCCAAACAACCATACGGGGTCAGCCCCAGCATTTT	TRBV4-3	TRBJ1-5	-	-
CASSLWAGENTEAFF	TGTGCCAGCAGCTTATGGGCAGGGGAGAACACTGAAGCTTTCTTT	TRBV7-2	TRBJ1-1	-	-
CASSLGGINQPQHF	TGCGCCAGCAGCTTGGGCGGCATCAATCAGCCCCAGCATTTT	TRBV5-1	TRBJ1-5	-	-
CASSGGLQGAEETQYF	TGTGCCAGCAGTGGAGGGCTTCAGGGGGCAGAGGAGACCCAGTACTTC	TRBV4-2	TRBJ2-5	TRBD1	-
CAISESGAGDEKLFF	TGTGCCATCAGTGAGTCGGGGGCAGGGGATGAAAAACTGTTTTTT	TRBV10-3	TRBJ1-4	-	once
CASSERPSYEQYF	TGTGCCAGCAGCGAGCGGCCTTCCTACGAGCAGTACTTC	TRBV7-9	TRBJ2-7	-	-
CASSASGTRELRGKKLFF	TGTGCCAGTAGTGCAAGCGGGACCCGAGAATTGAGGGGAAAAAAACTGTTTTTT	TRBV19	TRBJ1-4	-	once
CSASFESGVNTEAFF	TGCAGTGCTAGTTTTGAATCAGGAGTGAACACTGAAGCTTTCTTT	TRBV20-1	TRBJ1-1	-	-
CSASLLASPGFF	TGCAGTGCTAGTCTGTTGGCGTCACCGGGGTTCTTC	TRBV20-1	TRBJ2-1	-	-
CASSGRDGRTEQYF	TGTGCCAGTAGTGGCCGGGACGGTCGTACGGAGCAGTACTTC	TRBV19	TRBJ2-7	-	-
CAIGTDYNEKLFF	TGTGCCATCGGGACGGACTATAATGAAAAACTGTTTTTT	TRBV10-3	TRBJ1-4	-	once
CASSELREVNSPLHF	TGTGCCAGCAGTGAACTCCGGGAAGTTAATTCACCCCTCCACTTT	TRBV6-1	TRBJ1-6	-	-
CASSQDRAGGTVYGYTF	TGTGCCAGCAGCCAAGATAGAGCAGGCGGGACGGTTTATGGCTACACCTTC	TRBV14	TRBJ1-2	-	-
CASTLLSSGSYNEQFF	TGTGCCAGCACCCTCCTGAGTAGCGGGAGTTACAATGAGCAGTTCTTC	TRBV7-8	TRBJ2-1	TRBD2	-
CASSYRAAKPGYTF	TGTGCCAGCAGTTACCGCGCAGCCAAGCCCGGCTACACCTTC	TRBV6-2/TRBV6-3	TRBJ1-2	-	-
CASSLAGHRAANSPLHF	TGTGCCAGCAGCTTAGCCGGGCACAGGGCGGCGAATTCACCCCTCCACTTT	TRBV7-2	TRBJ1-6	-	-
CASSRGQTNTEAFF	TGTGCCAGCAGTAGAGGACAGACGAACACTGAAGCTTTCTTT	TRBV7-2	TRBJ1-1	-	-
CASSIRLADEVDNEQFF	TGTGCCAGCAGCATCCGACTAGCGGACGAGGTGGATAATGAGCAGTTCTTC	TRBV7-2	TRBJ2-1	TRBD2	-
CASSLTVAGRDEQFF	TGTGCCAGCAGCTTGACGGTAGCGGGACGCGATGAGCAGTTCTTC	TRBV5-6	TRBJ2-1	TRBD2	-
CASSTGADNEKLFF	TGTGCCAGTAGTACAGGGGCGGATAATGAAAAACTGTTTTTT	TRBV19	TRBJ1-4	-	-
CASSGTRSGRNIQYF	TGTGCCAGCAGCGGGACCAGAAGTGGGCGAAACATTCAGTACTTC	TRBV9	TRBJ2-4	-	-
CASYRNTEAFF	TGTGCCAGTTATAGGAACACTGAAGCTTTCTTT	TRBV19	TRBJ1-1	-	-
CASSLRTGDNSPLHF	TGCGCCAGCAGCCTGAGGACAGGCGATAATTCACCCCTCCACTTT	TRBV5-1	TRBJ1-6	TRBD1	-
CASSLLQETQYF	TGTGCCAGCAGCCTCCTCCAAGAGACCCAGTACTTC	TRBV3-1/TRBV3-2	TRBJ2-5	-	-
CASSLAPRGPKEGDTQYF	TGTGCCAGCAGCTTAGCTCCCCGCGGTCCTAAGGAAGGAGATACGCAGTATTTT	TRBV7-7	TRBJ2-3	-	-
CASSIVGRAQPQHF	TGTGCCAGTAGTATAGTGGGTAGGGCTCAGCCCCAGCATTTT	TRBV19	TRBJ1-5	-	-
CASSIGPFNEQFF	TGTGCCAGTAGTATAGGGCCCTTCAATGAGCAGTTCTTC	TRBV19	TRBJ2-1	-	once
CASSQAAKGFSSYGYTF	TGCGCCAGCAGCCAAGCGGCGAAGGGGTTTTCTAGCTATGGCTACACCTTC	TRBV4-3	TRBJ1-2	-	-
CASSLAGGQAGNTIYF	TGCGCCAGCAGCTTGGCGGGGGGGCAGGCTGGAAACACCATATATTTT	TRBV5-1	TRBJ1-3	-	-
CAWSSEWGGQPQHF	TGTGCCTGGAGCTCTGAGTGGGGCGGCCAGCCCCAGCATTTT	TRBV30	TRBJ1-5	-	-
CASSLRQGAYNEQFF	TGTGCCAGCAGTTTGAGGCAGGGGGCCTACAATGAGCAGTTCTTC	TRBV27	TRBJ2-1	TRBD1	-
CASSPLTGGGQETQYF	TGTGCCAGCAGCCCCTTGACAGGGGGTGGGCAAGAGACCCAGTACTTC	TRBV7-7	TRBJ2-5	TRBD1	-
CSASPSFGGYTF	TGCAGTGCTAGTCCGAGCTTCGGAGGCTACACCTTC	TRBV20-1	TRBJ1-2	-	-
CASSLGRLLSGSTDTQYF	TGTGCCAGCAGCTTGGGGCGACTATTAAGCGGGAGCACAGATACGCAGTATTTT	TRBV5-8	TRBJ2-3	-	-
CASSPDGSYGYTF	TGTGCCAGCAGCCCGGACGGCTCCTATGGCTACACCTTC	TRBV12-3/TRBV12-4	TRBJ1-2	-	-
CASSLNRGQSYGYTF	TGTGCCAGCAGCTTAAACAGGGGGCAAAGCTATGGCTACACCTTC	TRBV5-6	TRBJ1-2	TRBD1	-
CASSFGTGGYNSPLHF	TGTGCCAGCAGTTTCGGGACAGGGGGTTATAATTCACCCCTCCACTTT	TRBV27	TRBJ1-6	TRBD1	-